Each of the 6 T cell receptor beta chains below was sequenced from the same sample in a study of response to subunit inactivated influenza vaccine. From the RT-PCR reads, TCRdb called clonotypes with MiXCR, one entry per CDR3 protein. The table lists approximately 570,000 distinct CDR3 sequences, approximately 7.1% of them singletons. The source material was PBMCs from blood, sampled about 24 months after vaccination. All receptors derive from a man aged 50 to 69 who received an inactivated influenza vaccine.

CDR3 DNA sequence: TGTGCCAGCAGCTTAGATTTCGGTTCCTACGAGCAGTACTTC. It codes for CASSLDFGSYEQYF. V usage is TRBV7-2 and J usage is TRBJ2-7; D is unresolved. The CDR3 is 14 amino acids. V lost 1 base, J lost 1 base, and 8 bases lay in between. CDR1 SGHTA and CDR2 FQGNSA come from the germline V gene.

This clonotype has just a few counts. The gene calls are TRBV12-3 or TRBV12-4 and TRBJ2-4; 7 bases line up with TRBD1. The CDR3 spans 16 residues. Trimming removed 6 bases from V and 0 bases from J; junction bases left unmatched: 8. CDR3 DNA: TGTGCCAGCAGCCAAGACAGGGCTTTAGCCAAAAACATTCAGTACTTC. Translated, it gives CASSQDRALAKNIQYF.

This chain uses TRBV20-1 with TRBJ2-3; 12 bases fit TRBD2. V was clipped by 6 bases and J by 3 bases; unmatched bases: 10. CDR3 length: 16 residues. Germline V gives CDR1 DFQATT, CDR2 SNEGSKA (reference sequence). CDR3 coding DNA: TGCAGTGCCCTCCCGCTAGCGGGGGGGCCGACAGATACGCAGTATTTT. Amino acid sequence: CSALPLAGGPTDTQYF.

This clonotype showed up many times. The chain couples TRBV7-3 to TRBJ2-1, with D possibly matching TRBD1 (5 bases). Germline V gene data show CDR1 as SGHTA and CDR2 as FQGTGA. V lost 5 bases, J lost 3 bases, and 14 bases lay in between. The CDR3 totals 15 residues. Here the CDR3 reads CASSPTAGFYNEQFF. In nucleotides, the CDR3 is TGTGCCAGCAGCCCCACGGCAGGGTTCTACAATGAGCAGTTCTTC.

This clonotype has a count of ten or more. The chain has TRBV10-3 and TRBJ2-1, with 7 bases fitting TRBD1. This CDR3 spans 14 amino acids. The J segment lost 3 bases and the V segment lost 6 bases, leaving 5 bases of the junction unmatched. Germline loops: CDR1 ENHRY, CDR2 SYGVKD. The CDR3: CAIRGDSGYNEQFF. The CDR3 bases are TGTGCCATCAGGGGGGACAGCGGCTACAATGAGCAGTTCTTC.

This clonotype has just one count. This chain joins TRBV20-1 and TRBJ2-5, with D possibly matching TRBD2 (7 bases). The CDR3 runs to 12 residues. Germline CDR1 reads DFQATT; CDR2 reads SNEGSKA (reference sequence). CDR3 nucleotide sequence: TGCAGGGCCGGGGGGCAAGGAGAGACCCAGTACTTC. Encoded protein: CRAGGQGETQYF.